Sequencing of this T cell receptor (beta chain) was carried out in a study of OX40 agonist ivuxolimab in advanced cancers. About the research overall: It was ivuxolimab, an agonistic anti-OX40 (CD134) antibody, that patients were treated with.

The protocol was immunoSEQ multiplex PCR, while the TCRdb copy is restricted to in-frame clones and leaves out a portion. The sample contains around 25,000 clones, 84% of which appear only once. A remark on this clone: Its cognate antigen is unknown.

With V trimmed by 4 bases and J by 5 bases, 5 bases remained unmatched. CDR1 and CDR2 (germline): SGHRS, YFSETQ. This CDR3 has 15 residues. Points from the study as a whole: Low clonal expansion, among the lowest seen, marked partial responders at 0.1-3.0 mg/kg. Normalized expansion of T-cell clones was also low for some nonresponders. Dosing at 0.1 to 3.0 mg/kg was accompanied by clonal expansion of CD4+ and CD8+ blood T cells by week 6.

The receptor was isolated from an adult with an advanced solid tumor such as melanoma, head and neck, liver or kidney cancer. This chain connects TRBV5-1 to TRBJ2-5, with 13 bases fitting TRBD2. The material was CD4+ or CD8+ T cells sorted from blood, obtained in a trial of the OX40 agonist ivuxolimab. The CDR3: CASSLGTSGVETQYF. The DNA of the CDR3 is TGCGCCAGCAGCCTGGGGACTAGCGGGGTGGAGACCCAGTACTTC. The variable domain in full, completed from reference TRBV5-1 and TRBJ2-5, reads KAGVTQTPRYLIKTRGQQVTLSCSPISGHRSVSWYQQTPGQGLQFLFEYFSETQRNKGNFPGRFSGRQFSNSRSEMNVSTLELGDSALYLCASSLGTSGVETQYFGPGTRLLVL.